The 27 T cell receptor beta chains in this list originate from one sample, sequenced in a study of shared clonotypes between healthy human individuals (dated by TCRdb to 2018 to 2021). Library creation used the immunoSEQ multiplex PCR assay. Imported from immuneACCESS, the table was reduced by TCRdb to in-frame sequences with V and J called. These copies leave out some clones; in studies compared against another copy, an unresolved V gene accounts for under half, and the cause of the remainder is not known. This sample has some 2,500,000 clones in its table, and about 90% of those were observed once. The top ten hold about 0.41% of the sample. The specimen was naive CD4+ T cells from PBMCs. The cell subset or site label of this sample denotes: CD45RA+ positively selected. These receptors were collected from a man aged 18 to 29 in good health. Some clones in this sample may be carry-over from other donors' samples.

This chain joins TRBV10-1 and TRBJ2-2; unclear D gene. V gave up 0 bases and J gave up 3 bases, with 5 bases separating them. This CDR3 spans 14 amino acids. Germline CDR1 WNHNN, CDR2 SYGVQD (reference sequence). In nucleotides, the CDR3 is TGCGCCAGCAGTGAGTCTAGTTACACCGGGGAGCTGTTTTTT. It codes for CASSESSYTGELFF.

The chain links TRBV29-1 to TRBJ2-7; D is unresolved. This CDR3 has 12 residues. The germline V gene has CDR1 SQVTM and CDR2 ANQGSEA. Trimming removed 8 bases from V and 2 bases from J, with 13 bases in between. CDR3 in amino acids: CSFGQTTYEQYF. The CDR3 nucleotides read TGCAGCTTTGGGCAAACTACCTACGAGCAGTACTTC.

The chain carries TRBV6-5 and TRBJ2-5, with a tentative D call TRBD1 (6 bases). Deletions cut 5 bases from V and 7 bases from J, with 8 bases between. Germline-derived CDR1 and CDR2 are MNHEY and SVGAGI. The CDR3 length is 11 residues. The CDR3 nucleotides read TGTGCCAGCAGTCTGGGGGCGACCCAGTACTTC. Protein product: CASSLGATQYF.

The chain uses TRBV5-1 and TRBJ1-4; D is uncertain. The CDR3 contains 14 residues. Germline CDR1 and CDR2: SGHRS and YFSETQ. With 4 bases removed from V and 5 bases from J, the gap between germline ends came to 12 bases. CDR3 protein: CASSTTAGNEKLFF. Written as DNA, the CDR3 is TGCGCCAGCAGCACGACGGCGGGGAATGAAAAACTGTTTTTT.

About this clone itself: Other DNA sequences in the sample encode the same CDR3. In DNA form, the CDR3 reads TGTGCCAGCAGTTTCCAGGGACAGGGGAACACTGAAGCTTTCTTT. Encoded protein: CASSFQGQGNTEAFF. The rearrangement links TRBV28 to TRBJ1-1; 9 nucleotides agree with TRBD1. Unmatched junction bases numbered 3, after V lost 3 bases and J lost 1 base. This CDR3 comprises 15 residues. Looked up from germline, CDR1 is MDHEN and CDR2 is SYDVKM.

This clone appeared once. The chain joins TRBV7-2 to TRBJ2-2, with 13 nucleotides matching TRBD2. V lost 5 bases, J lost 4 bases, and 10 bases stayed unmatched. Germline-derived CDR1 and CDR2 are SGHTA and FQGNSA. This CDR3 comprises 18 residues. CDR3: CASSPRLAGGWGTGELFF. As DNA, the CDR3 is TGTGCCAGCAGCCCTCGACTAGCGGGAGGATGGGGCACCGGGGAGCTGTTTTTT.

The chain employs TRBV27 and TRBJ2-3, with 8 bases lining up with TRBD1. After removal of 6 bases from V and 2 bases from J, the junction contained 4 bases not matched to a gene. From germline, CDR1 is MNHEY and CDR2 SMNVEV (reference sequence). CDR3 length equals 14 residues. The CDR3 loop reads CASSWDRLTDTQYF. In DNA, the CDR3 is TGTGCCAGCAGCTGGGACAGGCTCACAGATACGCAGTATTTT.

This clone has only one observation. This chain connects TRBV7-9 to TRBJ2-7; TRBD1 matches 7 bases. V was clipped by 5 bases and J by 5 bases; unmatched bases: 9. The germline V gene encodes CDR1 SEHNR and CDR2 FQNEAQ (reference sequence). This CDR3 comprises 14 residues. This CDR3 is CASSRRDSANEQYF. CDR3 in DNA: TGTGCCAGCAGCCGCCGGGACAGCGCCAACGAGCAGTACTTC.

As to this clone: The sample holds other DNA sequences that translate to the same CDR3. The V gene is TRBV19, the J gene TRBJ2-2; TRBD1 matches 7 bases. This CDR3 has 15 amino acids. CDR1 is LNHDA and CDR2 is SQIVND in the germline V gene (reference sequence). The trim removed 1 base at V and 4 bases at J, leaving 3 bases unmatched. CDR3 coding DNA: TGTGCCAGTAGTATAGCAGGGGGAGTCACCGGGGAGCTGTTTTTT. Amino acids: CASSIAGGVTGELFF.

The chain combines TRBV12-5 with TRBJ2-1; a weak D match, TRBD1 (6 bases). The CDR3 loop spans 14 amino acids. Trimming cost V 1 base and J 6 bases, with 10 bases left between them. Germline CDR1 is LGHNT and CDR2 is FRNRAP. The DNA of the CDR3 is TGTGCTAGTGGTTTGGAGCAGGGGAGCAATGAGCAGTTCTTC. It codes for CASGLEQGSNEQFF.

The chain joins TRBV5-1 to TRBJ1-2; no clear D gene. The V end was cut by 2 bases, the J end by 0 bases, with 11 bases between. Germline values: CDR1 SGHRS, CDR2 YFSETQ. The CDR3 is 15 residues long. The CDR3 nucleotides are TGCGCCAGCAGCTTTGACTACAACTCTAACTATGGCTACACCTTC. Its translation: CASSFDYNSNYGYTF.

The chain combines TRBV7-7 with TRBJ2-5; the D is unclear. The V end lost 1 base, the J end lost 4 bases, and 7 bases lay between the germline ends. Germline-derived CDR1 and CDR2 are SSHAT and FNYEAQ (reference sequence). The CDR3 covers 13 residues. Written as DNA, the CDR3 is TGTGCCAGCAGCTTAGAGCTCCGAGAGACCCAGTACTTC. It is translated as CASSLELRETQYF. The full variable domain, its missing parts supplied by reference TRBV7-7 and TRBJ2-5, is GAGVSQSPRYKVTKRGQDVTLRCDPISSHATLYWYQQALGQGPEFLTYFNYEAQPDKSGLPSDRFSAERPEGSISTLTIQRTEQRDSAMYRCASSLELRETQYFGPGTRLLVL.

The rearrangement joins TRBV21-1 to TRBJ1-5. TRBV21-1 is deemed a pseudogene. This CDR3 comprises 16 residues. The CDR3: CASSTRFGDSNQPQHF. As DNA, the CDR3 is TGTGCCAGCAGCACACGCTTCGGCGATAGCAATCAGCCCCAGCATTTT.

This chain links TRBV7-2 with TRBJ1-1; D perhaps matches TRBD1 (6 bases). Trimming took 5 bases from V and 2 from J, leaving 15 bases between them. CDR1 and CDR2 (germline): SGHTA, FQGNSA. The CDR3 consists of 15 residues. The CDR3 loop reads CASSSHRASNTEAFF. In nucleotides, the CDR3 is TGTGCCAGCAGCAGCCACAGGGCATCAAACACTGAAGCTTTCTTT.

CDR3 DNA: TGTGCCAGCAGTGAATTGGGGACCCAGTACTTC. Protein sequence: CASSELGTQYF. V gene TRBV6-1 combines with J gene TRBJ2-5; D remains ambiguous. Germline lookup yields CDR1 MNHNS and CDR2 SASEGT. Trimming took 2 bases from V and 7 from J, leaving 5 bases between them. The CDR3 has 11 amino acids.

V and J are TRBV10-3 and TRBJ1-5, with TRBD1 as a possible D gene (6 bases). This CDR3 has 13 amino acids. Between the trimmed V and J ends, which lost 10 bases and 3 bases, there was a span of 13 bases. Germline CDR1 ENHRY, CDR2 SYGVKD. The CDR3 region is CASRGDINQPQHF. CDR3 bases: TGTGCCAGCCGTGGGGACATCAATCAGCCCCAGCATTTT.

J is TRBJ2-7 and V is TRBV5-1, with 7 bases matching TRBD2. This CDR3 has 17 amino acids. The V gene's germline CDR1 is SGHRS and CDR2 YFSETQ. V lost 2 bases, J lost 1 base, and 12 bases stayed unmatched. CDR3 coding DNA: TGCGCCAGCAGCTTTCTCTCTTCGCGGGAGTATTCCTACGAGCAGTACTTC. This translates into CASSFLSSREYSYEQYF. Looking up the rest from reference TRBV5-1 and TRBJ2-7 gives the full variable domain: KAGVTQTPRYLIKTRGQQVTLSCSPISGHRSVSWYQQTPGQGLQFLFEYFSETQRNKGNFPGRFSGRQFSNSRSEMNVSTLELGDSALYLCASSFLSSREYSYEQYFGPGTRLTVT.

The chain carries TRBV5-6 and TRBJ2-3; D may match TRBD1 or TRBD2 (5 bases each). Per germline, CDR1 SGHDT and CDR2 YYEEEE. The CDR3 is 18 residues long. V lost 4 bases and J lost 0, with 21 bases in between. The CDR3 region has the DNA TGTGCCAGCAGCCCCCCCGGTTCGGGATGGGGCAGCACAGATACGCAGTATTTT. Amino acids: CASSPPGSGWGSTDTQYF. The complete variable domain, with remaining parts taken from reference TRBV5-6 and TRBJ2-3, reads DAGVTQSPTHLIKTRGQQVTLRCSPKSGHDTVSWYQQALGQGPQFIFQYYEEEERQRGNFPDRFSGHQFPNYSSELNVNALLLGDSALYLCASSPPGSGWGSTDTQYFGPGTRLTVL.

The chain uses TRBV27 and TRBJ1-1; D not certain. Trimming took 0 bases from V and 0 from J, leaving 17 bases between them. CDR1 MNHEY and CDR2 SMNVEV come from the germline V gene (reference sequence). This CDR3 is built from 18 residues. The CDR3 loop reads CASSLSPDVSGMNTEAFF. In DNA form, the CDR3 reads TGTGCCAGCAGTTTATCCCCGGACGTCTCAGGCATGAACACTGAAGCTTTCTTT.

The chain joins TRBV28 to TRBJ1-3; 10 bases match TRBD1. The ends lost 10 bases at V and 3 bases at J; junction bases unmatched: 9. Germline V gene lookup returns CDR1 MDHEN and CDR2 SYDVKM. The CDR3 spans 15 residues. For the CDR3, the DNA is TGTGCCACGATTAGGGGACAGGGGAATGGAAACACCATATATTTT. This encodes CATIRGQGNGNTIYF.

The gene calls are TRBV5-4 and TRBJ2-5, with TRBD2 identical over 9 bases. The J call is in doubt because the DNA end fits TRBJ2-7 better. Germline values: CDR1 SGHNT, CDR2 YYREEE (reference sequence). The CDR3 runs to 17 residues. The CDR3 DNA is TGTGCCAGCAGCCCGGGGCCTTCTATGCGGGAGGGCCGCGAGCAGTACTTC. This translates into CASSPGPSMREGREQYF.

This clone was counted a single time. The chain recombines TRBV5-4 with TRBJ2-1, with 10 bases lining up with TRBD2. The CDR3 loop spans 15 amino acids. The germline V gene encodes CDR1 SGHNT and CDR2 YYREEE (reference sequence). The junction had 7 bases not matched to a gene; V was cut back by 6 bases and J by 4 bases. The chain's CDR3 is CASKLRTSGYNEQFF. The CDR3, as DNA: TGTGCCAGCAAACTGCGGACTAGCGGATACAATGAGCAGTTCTTC.

J is TRBJ1-5 and V is TRBV19, with 8 positions matching TRBD1. V gave up 4 bases and J gave up 5 bases; unmatched junction bases: 13. The CDR3 is made up of 17 amino acids. CDR1 is LNHDA and CDR2 is SQIVND in the germline V gene (reference sequence). The CDR3 DNA is TGTGCCAGTAGTACTCTTGGGACAGGCCCCCGGGATCAGCCCCAGCATTTT. Protein sequence: CASSTLGTGPRDQPQHF.

This clone has only a few counts. The rearrangement links TRBV29-1 to TRBJ1-1; 7 bases fit TRBD1. This CDR3 has 13 amino acids. V shed 7 bases, J shed 0 bases, and the junction held 5 bases outside the gene matches. The germline CDR1 and CDR2 sequences are SQVTM and ANQGSEA. As DNA, the CDR3 is TGCAGCGGATGGGACAGCCTGAACACTGAAGCTTTCTTT. It codes for CSGWDSLNTEAFF.

The rearrangement joins TRBV2 to TRBJ1-1, with 8 bases fitting TRBD1. The CDR3 is 14 amino acids. Looked up from germline, CDR1 is SNHLY and CDR2 is FYNNEI. Trimming took 5 bases from V and 2 from J; bases not matched to a gene: 4. The CDR3 spells CASSNDRGNTEAFF. The CDR3 region has the DNA TGTGCCAGCAGTAACGACAGGGGAAACACTGAAGCTTTCTTT.

The chain employs TRBV6-5 and TRBJ1-6; tentative D call: TRBD1 (5 bases). Per germline, CDR1 MNHEY and CDR2 SVGAGI. This CDR3 spans 13 amino acids. V gave up 6 bases and J gave up 8 bases, with 11 bases separating them. In nucleotides, the CDR3 is TGTGCCAGCAGGAGCGGGGCGGATTCACCCCTCCACTTT. It codes for CASRSGADSPLHF.

This clone was seen a handful of times. The V gene is TRBV9, the J gene TRBJ1-3; D is unclear. The V gene lost 0 bases and the J gene lost 3 bases, with 7 bases spanning the gap. The length of the CDR3 is 14 residues. Germline loops: CDR1 SGDLS, CDR2 YYNGEE. In DNA form, the CDR3 reads TGTGCCAGCAGCGTAGAGGCCTTTGGAAACACCATATATTTT. It codes for CASSVEAFGNTIYF.